The clone carrying this TCR beta chain has ten or more counts. The source of the sample is a study of tumor-infiltrating lymphocytes in primary liver carcinoma. The germline V gene has CDR1 SGHTA and CDR2 FQGNSA. V was shortened by 1 base and J by 14 bases, with 12 bases between the two germline ends. There are 13 residues in the CDR3. Researchers generated TCR beta cDNA from approximately 450 ng of total RNA, relying on a constant-region primer. Library construction for TCR beta comprised three nested multiplex PCR rounds performed with slightly modified ARM-PCR. Rounds one and two of PCR, each of roughly 11 cycles, were primed with TRBV1-TRBV30 forward primers and a C-beta reverse primer. In TCRdb, the multiplex PCR reads were re-called with MiXCR into one record per CDR3 protein. The sample consists of about 41,000 distinct CDR3 sequences, around 72% of them appearing once. The roughly 19-32 mg bulk tissue piece was not sorted before simultaneous RNA and DNA extraction.

Sequencing was carried out using liver tumor tissue from sampling region 2. Subset noted: tumor region T2, inferior pole. This clonotype was obtained from a middle-aged man with primary liver carcinoma and hepatitis B virus infection. V and J are TRBV7-2 and TRBJ1-6, with a possible D match to TRBD1 (5 bases). CDR3 nucleotide sequence: TGTGCCAGCAGCTTAGGATATGAGGGGTCCCTCCACTTT. It encodes CASSLGYEGSLHF.